The T cell receptor (beta chain) described here comes from a study of blood T cell repertoires in COVID-19. Across the study: Material from acute and convalescent COVID-19 was sourced from the United States, Italy and Spain. The analysed material was cDNA or gDNA that came from T cells, B-cell-depleted T cells, or PBMCs.

Per the germline V gene, CDR1 is SGDLS and CDR2 is YYNGEE. V lost 0 bases and J lost 6, with 13 bases in between. The CDR3 is made up of 14 amino acids. Authors' methods: Estimation of nucleated cell counts relied on the amplification of reference gene primers. Profiling relied on immunoSEQ multiplex PCR, and the TCRdb table lists in-frame clones only, not all of them. Clone size and V and J calls were adopted from that table, with D and trimming inferred from the DNA. The table records around 60,000 clones, 88% of them present only once. V is TRBV9 and J is TRBJ2-7; D may be TRBD2 (6 bases). The receptor was derived from a man aged 45 to 65 with active COVID-19. Source material: peripheral blood. The CDR3 here is CASSVGGLAAEQYF. For the CDR3, the DNA is TGTGCCAGCAGCGTAGGGGGACTCGCAGCCGAGCAGTACTTC.